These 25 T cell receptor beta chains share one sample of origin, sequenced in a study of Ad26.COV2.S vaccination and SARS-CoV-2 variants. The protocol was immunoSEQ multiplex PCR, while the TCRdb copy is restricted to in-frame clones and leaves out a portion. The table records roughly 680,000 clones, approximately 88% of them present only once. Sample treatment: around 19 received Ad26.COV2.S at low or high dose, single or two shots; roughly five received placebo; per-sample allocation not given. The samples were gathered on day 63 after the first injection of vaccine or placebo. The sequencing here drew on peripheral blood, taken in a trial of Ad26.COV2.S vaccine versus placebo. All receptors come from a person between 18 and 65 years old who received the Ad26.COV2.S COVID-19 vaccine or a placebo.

In DNA form, the CDR3 reads TGTGCCACCGCGGCAGGGTATCGGAATGAGCAGTTCTTC. This gives the protein CATAAGYRNEQFF. The V and J genes are TRBV24-1 and TRBJ2-1, with a possible D match to TRBD1 (5 bases). Germline CDR1 and CDR2: KGHDR and SFDVKD. Trimming took 9 bases from V and 7 from J, leaving 15 bases between them. CDR3 length: 13 amino acids.

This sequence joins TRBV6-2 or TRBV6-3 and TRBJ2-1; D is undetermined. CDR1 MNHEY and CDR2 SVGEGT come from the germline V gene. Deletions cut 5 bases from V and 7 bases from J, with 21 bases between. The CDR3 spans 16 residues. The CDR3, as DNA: TGTGCCAGCAGTCCCCCATCTGTGGTCGGGTCTAATGAGCAGTTCTTC. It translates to CASSPPSVVGSNEQFF.

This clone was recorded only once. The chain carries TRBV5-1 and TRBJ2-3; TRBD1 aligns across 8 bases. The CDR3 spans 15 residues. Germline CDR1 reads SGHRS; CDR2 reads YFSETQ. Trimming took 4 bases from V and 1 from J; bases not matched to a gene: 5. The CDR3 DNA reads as TGCGCCAGCAGCACCCCAGGGGGCGGCACAGATACGCAGTATTTT. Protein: CASSTPGGGTDTQYF.

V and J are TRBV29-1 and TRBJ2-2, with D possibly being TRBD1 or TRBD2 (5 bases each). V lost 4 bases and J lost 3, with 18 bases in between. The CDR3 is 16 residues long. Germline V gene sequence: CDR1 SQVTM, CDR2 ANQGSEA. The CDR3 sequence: CSVGGDTGLYTGELFF. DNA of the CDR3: TGCAGCGTTGGGGGCGATACGGGGCTGTACACCGGGGAGCTGTTTTTT.

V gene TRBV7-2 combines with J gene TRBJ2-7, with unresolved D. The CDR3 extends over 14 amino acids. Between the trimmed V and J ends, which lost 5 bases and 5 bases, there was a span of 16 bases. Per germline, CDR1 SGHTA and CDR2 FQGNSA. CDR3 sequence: CASSHDLIEDEQYF. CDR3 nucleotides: TGTGCCAGCAGCCACGACCTGATTGAGGACGAGCAGTACTTC.

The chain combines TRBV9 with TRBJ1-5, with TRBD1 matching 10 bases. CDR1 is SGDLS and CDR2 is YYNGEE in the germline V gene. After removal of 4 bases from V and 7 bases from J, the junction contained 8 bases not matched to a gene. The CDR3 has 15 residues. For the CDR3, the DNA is TGTGCCAGCAGCCCAGACGGGACAGGGGCGCAGCCCCAGCATTTT. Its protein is CASSPDGTGAQPQHF.

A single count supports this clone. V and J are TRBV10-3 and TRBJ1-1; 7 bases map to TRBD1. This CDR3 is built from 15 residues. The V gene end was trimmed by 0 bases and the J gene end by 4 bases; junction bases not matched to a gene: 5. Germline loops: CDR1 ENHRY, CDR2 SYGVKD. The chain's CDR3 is CAISESRAGGTEAFF. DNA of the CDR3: TGTGCCATCAGTGAGTCGAGGGCAGGGGGCACTGAAGCTTTCTTT.

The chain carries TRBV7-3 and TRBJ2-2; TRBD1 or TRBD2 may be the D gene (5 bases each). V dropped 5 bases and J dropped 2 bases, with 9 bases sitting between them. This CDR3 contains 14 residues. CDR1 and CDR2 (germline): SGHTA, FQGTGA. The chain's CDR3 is CASSRDGNTGELFF. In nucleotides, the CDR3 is TGTGCCAGCAGCCGGGACGGCAACACCGGGGAGCTGTTTTTT.

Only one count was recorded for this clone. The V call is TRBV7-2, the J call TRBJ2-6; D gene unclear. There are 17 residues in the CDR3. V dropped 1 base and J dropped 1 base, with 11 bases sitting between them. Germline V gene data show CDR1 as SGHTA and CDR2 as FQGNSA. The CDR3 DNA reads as TGTGCCAGCAGCTTAGTGGTCCGGGTTTCTGGGGCCAACGTCCTGACTTTC. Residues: CASSLVVRVSGANVLTF.

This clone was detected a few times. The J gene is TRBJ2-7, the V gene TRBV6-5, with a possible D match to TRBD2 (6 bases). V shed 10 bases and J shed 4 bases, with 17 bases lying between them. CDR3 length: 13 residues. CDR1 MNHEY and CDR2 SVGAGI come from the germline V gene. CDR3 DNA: TGTGCCACCTCCCGAACGGAGGGGTACGAGCAGTACTTC. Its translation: CATSRTEGYEQYF.

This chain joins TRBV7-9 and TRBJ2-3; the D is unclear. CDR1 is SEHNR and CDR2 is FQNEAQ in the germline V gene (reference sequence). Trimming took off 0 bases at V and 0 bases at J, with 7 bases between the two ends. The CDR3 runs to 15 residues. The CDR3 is CASSLAQVSTDTQYF. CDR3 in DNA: TGTGCCAGCAGCTTAGCCCAGGTTAGCACAGATACGCAGTATTTT.

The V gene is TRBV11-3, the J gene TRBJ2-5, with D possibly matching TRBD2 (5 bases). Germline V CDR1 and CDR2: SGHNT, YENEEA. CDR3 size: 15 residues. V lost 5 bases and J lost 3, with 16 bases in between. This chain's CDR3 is CASSPGTTREETQYF. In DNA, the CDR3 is TGTGCCAGCAGCCCGGGAACCACTAGGGAAGAGACCCAGTACTTC.

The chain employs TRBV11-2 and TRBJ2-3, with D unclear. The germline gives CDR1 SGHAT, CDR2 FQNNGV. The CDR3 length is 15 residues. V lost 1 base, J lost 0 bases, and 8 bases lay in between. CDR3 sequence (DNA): TGTGCCAGCAGCTTAGGGTTTTTTAGCACAGATACGCAGTATTTT. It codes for CASSLGFFSTDTQYF.

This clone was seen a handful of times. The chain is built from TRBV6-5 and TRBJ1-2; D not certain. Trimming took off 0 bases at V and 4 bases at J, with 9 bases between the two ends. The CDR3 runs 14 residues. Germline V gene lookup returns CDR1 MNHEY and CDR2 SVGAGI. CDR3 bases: TGTGCCAGCAGTTACTCGAGTCAGCTCTATGGCTACACCTTC. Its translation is CASSYSSQLYGYTF.

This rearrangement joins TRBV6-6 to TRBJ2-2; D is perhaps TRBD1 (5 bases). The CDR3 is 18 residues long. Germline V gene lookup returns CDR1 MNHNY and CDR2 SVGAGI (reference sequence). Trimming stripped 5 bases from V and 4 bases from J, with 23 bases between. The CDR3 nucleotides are TGTGCCAGCAGTCCTACCCGGGCAGGGCGATATCTCACCGGGGAGCTGTTTTTT. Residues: CASSPTRAGRYLTGELFF.

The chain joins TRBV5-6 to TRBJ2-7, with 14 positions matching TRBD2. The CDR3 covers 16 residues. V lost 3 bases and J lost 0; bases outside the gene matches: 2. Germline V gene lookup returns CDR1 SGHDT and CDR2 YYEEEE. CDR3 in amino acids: CASSSGTSGSSYEQYF. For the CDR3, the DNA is TGTGCCAGCAGCTCCGGGACTAGCGGGAGCTCCTACGAGCAGTACTTC.

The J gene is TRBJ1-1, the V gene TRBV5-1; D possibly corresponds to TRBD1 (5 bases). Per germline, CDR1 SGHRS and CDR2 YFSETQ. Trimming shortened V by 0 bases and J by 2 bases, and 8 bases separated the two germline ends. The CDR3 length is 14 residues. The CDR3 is CASSLAGTNTEAFF. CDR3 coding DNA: TGCGCCAGCAGCTTGGCCGGGACCAACACTGAAGCTTTCTTT.

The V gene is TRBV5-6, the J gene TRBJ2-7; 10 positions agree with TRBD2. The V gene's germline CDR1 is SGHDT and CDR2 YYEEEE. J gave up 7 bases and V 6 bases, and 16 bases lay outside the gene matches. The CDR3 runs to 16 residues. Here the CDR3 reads CASTGPSGGPPREQYF. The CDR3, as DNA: TGTGCCAGCACCGGGCCTAGCGGGGGTCCTCCCAGGGAGCAGTACTTC.

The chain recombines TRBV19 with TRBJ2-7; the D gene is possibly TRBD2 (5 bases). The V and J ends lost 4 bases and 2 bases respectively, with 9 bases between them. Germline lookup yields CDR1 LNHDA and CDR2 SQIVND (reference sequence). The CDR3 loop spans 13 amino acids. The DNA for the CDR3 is TGTGCCAGTAGTACTCGGGGAACCTACGAGCAGTACTTC. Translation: CASSTRGTYEQYF. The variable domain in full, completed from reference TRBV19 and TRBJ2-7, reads DGGITQSPKYLFRKEGQNVTLSCEQNLNHDAMYWYRQDPGQGLRLIYYSQIVNDFQKGDIAEGYSVSREKKESFPLTVTSAQKNPTAFYLCASSTRGTYEQYFGPGTRLTVT.

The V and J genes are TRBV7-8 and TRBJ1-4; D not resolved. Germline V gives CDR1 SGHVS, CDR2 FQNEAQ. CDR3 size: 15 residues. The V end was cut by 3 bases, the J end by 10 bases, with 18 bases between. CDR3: CASSFDPDLNGKLFF. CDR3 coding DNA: TGTGCCAGCAGCTTCGACCCCGACCTCAACGGAAAACTGTTTTTT.

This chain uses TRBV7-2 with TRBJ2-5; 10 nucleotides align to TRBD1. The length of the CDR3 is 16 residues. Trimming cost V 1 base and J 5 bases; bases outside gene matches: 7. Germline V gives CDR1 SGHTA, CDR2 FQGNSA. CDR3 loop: CASSLEVTGGWETQYF. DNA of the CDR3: TGTGCCAGCAGCTTAGAGGTGACAGGGGGCTGGGAGACCCAGTACTTC.

CDR3 nucleotide sequence: TGCGCCAGCAGCCCCCTCGGGACTAGCGTTGAGCAGTTCTTC. It translates to CASSPLGTSVEQFF. The chain couples TRBV5-1 to TRBJ2-1, with 10 bases identical to TRBD2. The germline CDR1 and CDR2 sequences are SGHRS and YFSETQ. CDR3 length equals 14 residues. With 4 bases clipped from V and 9 bases from J, the junction kept 7 bases outside the gene matches.

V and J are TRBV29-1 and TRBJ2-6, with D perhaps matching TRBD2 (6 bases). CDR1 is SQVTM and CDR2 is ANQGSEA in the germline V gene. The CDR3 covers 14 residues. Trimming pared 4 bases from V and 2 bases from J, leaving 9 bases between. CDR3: CSVGGGPGANVLTF. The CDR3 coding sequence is TGCAGCGTTGGAGGAGGGCCTGGGGCCAACGTCCTGACTTTC.

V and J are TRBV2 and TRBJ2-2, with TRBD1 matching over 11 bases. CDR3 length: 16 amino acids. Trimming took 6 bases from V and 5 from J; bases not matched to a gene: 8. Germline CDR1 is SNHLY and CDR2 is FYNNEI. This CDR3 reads CASRLSGQGATGELFF. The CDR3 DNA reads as TGTGCCAGCAGACTATCCGGACAGGGGGCAACCGGGGAGCTGTTTTTT.

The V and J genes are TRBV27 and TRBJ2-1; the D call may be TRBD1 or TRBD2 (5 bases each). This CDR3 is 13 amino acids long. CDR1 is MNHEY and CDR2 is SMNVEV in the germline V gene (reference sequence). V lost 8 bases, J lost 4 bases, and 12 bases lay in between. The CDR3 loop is CASGRGAYNEQFF. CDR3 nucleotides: TGTGCCAGCGGAAGGGGAGCTTACAATGAGCAGTTCTTC.